The rows below give T cell receptor beta chains drawn from one sample of a study of identical twins. One entry per CDR3 protein, called by TCRdb with MiXCR from the 5' RACE reads. The sample shows about 690,000 distinct CDR3 sequences, approximately 21% of them seen only once. The same data also contributed to another study, on T cells expressing NK-cell markers.

Source material: PBMCs. Receptors were obtained from a woman under 30 in good health. Each CDR3 is given with its conserved first and last residue. A D gene is named only where the DNA matches it firmly. Rows may omit the clone size; those that give it use once, few, many or a size class.

V	length	size	J	D	CDR3	DNA
TRBV5-1	13	many	TRBJ2-1	-	CASSVGGYNEQFF	TGCGCCAGCAGCGTTGGAGGCTACAATGAGCAGTTCTTC
TRBV11-2	16	-	TRBJ2-5	TRBD2	CVSSFLERGVGETQYF	TGTGTCAGCAGCTTCCTCGAGCGGGGAGTGGGAGAGACCCAGTACTTC
TRBV4-3	12	few	TRBJ1-4	-	CASSREEGELFF	TGCGCCAGCAGCCGAGAGGAGGGGGAACTGTTTTTT
TRBV7-9	15	few	TRBJ2-7	TRBD1	CASSPVRQGAYEQYF	TGTGCCAGCAGCCCGGTTCGGCAGGGGGCCTACGAGCAGTACTTC
TRBV20-1	14	many	TRBJ2-1	-	CSAWTAAVYNEQFF	TGCAGTGCTTGGACAGCGGCGGTTTACAATGAGCAGTTCTTC
TRBV7-2	14	-	TRBJ2-7	-	CASSFGRENNEQYF	TGTGCCAGCAGCTTTGGCAGGGAAAATAACGAGCAGTACTTC
TRBV27	13	few	TRBJ2-7	TRBD2	CASSRAGAQEQYF	TGTGCCAGCAGTCGAGCGGGAGCTCAAGAGCAGTACTTC
TRBV7-2	16	-	TRBJ2-1	TRBD2	CASSFAPSGGYNEQFF	TGTGCCAGCAGCTTCGCCCCTTCCGGGGGGTACAATGAGCAGTTCTTC
TRBV29-1	13	few	TRBJ1-1	TRBD1	CSVDNSGGTEAFF	TGCAGCGTCGATAACTCAGGGGGTACTGAAGCTTTCTTT
TRBV3-1	14	-	TRBJ1-2	TRBD1	CASSYRGSNYGYTF	TGTGCCAGCAGCTACAGGGGTTCGAACTATGGCTACACCTTC
TRBV7-9	15	-	TRBJ2-5	-	CASSSRLEARETQYF	TGTGCCAGCAGCTCACGACTAGAAGCCCGAGAGACCCAGTACTTC
TRBV20-1	13	-	TRBJ2-1	-	CSAFIADYNEQFF	TGCAGTGCTTTTATAGCGGACTACAATGAGCAGTTCTTC
TRBV20-1	14	-	TRBJ2-1	TRBD2	CSASRRTSGNEQFF	TGCAGTGCTAGCCGGCGGACTAGCGGCAATGAGCAGTTCTTC
TRBV9	15	few	TRBJ2-1	TRBD2	CASSQTSELYNEQFF	TGTGCCAGCAGCCAAACTAGCGAGCTCTACAATGAGCAGTTCTTC
TRBV10-3	14	-	TRBJ2-2	-	CAISEQAVTGELFF	TGTGCCATCAGTGAACAGGCGGTAACCGGGGAGCTGTTTTTT
TRBV15	14	-	TRBJ2-7	TRBD1	CATSGSGTGYEQYF	TGTGCCACCAGCGGATCCGGGACAGGGTACGAGCAGTACTTC
TRBV27	13	-	TRBJ2-5	-	CASSLWAGGTQYF	TGTGCCAGCAGTTTATGGGCAGGTGGAACCCAGTACTTC
TRBV20-1	12	few	TRBJ2-1	-	CSTLGGQVEQFF	TGCAGTACCTTGGGGGGGCAGGTTGAGCAGTTCTTC
TRBV20-1	13	-	TRBJ2-5	-	CSAEPLGQETQYF	TGCAGTGCTGAGCCCCTTGGTCAAGAGACCCAGTACTTC
TRBV7-2	14	few	TRBJ2-5	-	CASSLTGLKETQYF	TGTGCCAGCAGCTTAACGGGACTCAAAGAGACCCAGTACTTC
TRBV6-5	14	-	TRBJ2-1	-	CASSYPGSGNEQFF	TGTGCCAGCAGTTACCCGGGCTCAGGGAATGAGCAGTTCTTC
TRBV4-1	21	few	TRBJ2-1	TRBD2	CASSQDLGGTSGRLGHNEQFF	TGCGCCAGCAGCCAAGATCTCGGAGGGACTAGCGGGAGATTAGGCCACAATGAGCAGTTCTTC
TRBV5-6	13	few	TRBJ2-1	TRBD2	CASSGQLAGEQFF	TGTGCCAGCAGCGGACAACTAGCGGGTGAGCAGTTCTTC
TRBV15	16	-	TRBJ2-1	TRBD2	CATSPPGLAALNEQFF	TGTGCCACCAGTCCTCCGGGACTAGCGGCCTTGAATGAGCAGTTCTTC
TRBV5-1	13	-	TRBJ2-4	-	CASNEGMTNIQYF	TGCGCCAGCAACGAGGGTATGACGAACATTCAGTACTTC
TRBV5-1	15	many	TRBJ2-1	-	CASSLGSGAYNEQFF	TGCGCCAGCAGCTTAGGGAGCGGAGCCTACAATGAGCAGTTCTTC
TRBV7-2	14	few	TRBJ2-7	-	CASLSGLSSYEQYF	TGTGCCAGCCTCTCCGGACTGAGCTCCTACGAGCAGTACTTC
TRBV5-6	16	few	TRBJ2-3	-	CASSLLRREGTDTQYF	TGTGCCAGCAGCTTGCTACGCAGGGAAGGCACAGATACGCAGTATTTT
TRBV7-3	16	few	TRBJ2-3	-	CASSPGWRLSTDTQYF	TGTGCCAGCAGCCCGGGGTGGCGGTTAAGCACAGATACGCAGTATTTT
TRBV6-1	16	-	TRBJ2-2	TRBD2	CASRGLAGGNTGELFF	TGTGCCAGCCGGGGACTAGCGGGGGGCAACACCGGGGAGCTGTTTTTT
TRBV5-1	12	few	TRBJ2-5	-	CASRRDGETQYF	TGCGCCAGCAGACGGGATGGGGAGACCCAGTACTTC
TRBV20-1	17	-	TRBJ2-2	-	CSAREYRSGANTGELFF	TGCAGTGCTAGAGAATACAGGTCCGGCGCGAACACCGGGGAGCTGTTTTTT
TRBV12-3/TRBV12-4	16	-	TRBJ2-1	-	CASSLFATLSYNEQFF	TGTGCCAGCAGTTTGTTCGCGACCCTCTCATACAATGAGCAGTTCTTC
TRBV12-3/TRBV12-4	16	once	TRBJ2-1	-	CASSSTGISSYNEQFF	TGTGCCAGCAGTTCCACCGGGATAAGCTCCTACAATGAGCAGTTCTTC
TRBV25-1	16	-	TRBJ2-5	-	CASSAPRVGVRETQYF	TGTGCCAGCAGTGCACCAAGAGTGGGGGTCCGGGAGACCCAGTACTTC
TRBV20-1	15	many	TRBJ2-3	-	CSARDFAPSTDTQYF	TGCAGTGCTAGAGATTTTGCGCCTAGCACAGATACGCAGTATTTT
TRBV20-1	14	-	TRBJ2-1	TRBD2	CRARSGGADNEQFF	TGCAGAGCACGTAGCGGGGGGGCGGACAATGAGCAGTTCTTC
TRBV20-1	16	-	TRBJ2-2	-	CSARDFRGKDTGELFF	TGCAGTGCTAGAGATTTTCGGGGAAAAGACACCGGGGAGCTGTTTTTT
TRBV6-4	14	many	TRBJ2-6	-	CASSDGSGANVLTF	TGTGCCAGCAGTGACGGCTCTGGGGCCAACGTCCTGACTTTC
TRBV5-1	13	few	TRBJ2-7	-	CASSQLSSYEQYF	TGCGCCAGCAGCCAGCTAAGCTCCTACGAGCAGTACTTC